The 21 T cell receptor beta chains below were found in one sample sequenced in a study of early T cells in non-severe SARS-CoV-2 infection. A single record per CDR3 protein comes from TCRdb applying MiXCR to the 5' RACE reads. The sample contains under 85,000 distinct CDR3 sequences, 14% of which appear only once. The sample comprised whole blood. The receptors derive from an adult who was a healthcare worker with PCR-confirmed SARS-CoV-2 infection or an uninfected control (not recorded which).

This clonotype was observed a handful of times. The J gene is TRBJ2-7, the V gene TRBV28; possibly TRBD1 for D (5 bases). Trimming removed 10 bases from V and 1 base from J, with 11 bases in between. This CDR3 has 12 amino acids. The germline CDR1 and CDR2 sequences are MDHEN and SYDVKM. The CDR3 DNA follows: TGTGCCACCCGGACAACGTCCTACGAGCAGTACTTC. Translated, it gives CATRTTSYEQYF.

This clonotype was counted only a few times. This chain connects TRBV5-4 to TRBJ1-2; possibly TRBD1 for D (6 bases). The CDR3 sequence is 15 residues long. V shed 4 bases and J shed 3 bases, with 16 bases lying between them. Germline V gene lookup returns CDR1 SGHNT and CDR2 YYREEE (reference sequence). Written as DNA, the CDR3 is TGTGCCAGCAGCCCCCCCCTCCCAGGGGACTATGGCTACACCTTC. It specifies CASSPPLPGDYGYTF.

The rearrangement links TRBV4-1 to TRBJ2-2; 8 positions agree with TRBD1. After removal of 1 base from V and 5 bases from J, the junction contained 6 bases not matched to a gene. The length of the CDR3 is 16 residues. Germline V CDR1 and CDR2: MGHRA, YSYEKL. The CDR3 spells CASSQGAGGRTGELFF. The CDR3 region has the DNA TGCGCCAGCAGCCAAGGGGCAGGGGGCCGTACCGGGGAGCTGTTTTTT.

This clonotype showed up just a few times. The CDR3 reads CASSLDTLVRTGELFF. As DNA, the CDR3 is TGTGCCAGCAGCTTAGACACACTGGTTCGCACCGGGGAGCTGTTTTTT. The V call is TRBV7-6, the J call TRBJ2-2; D remains ambiguous. Germline values: CDR1 SGHVS, CDR2 FNYEAQ. Trimming shortened V by 1 base and J by 4 bases, and 13 bases separated the two germline ends. This CDR3 contains 16 residues.

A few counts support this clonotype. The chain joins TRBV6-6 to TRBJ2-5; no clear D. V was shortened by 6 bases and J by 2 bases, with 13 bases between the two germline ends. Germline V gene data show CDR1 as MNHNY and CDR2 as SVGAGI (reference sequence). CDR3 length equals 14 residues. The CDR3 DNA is TGTGCCAGCAGCGAGTCCGCGTGGCAAGAGACCCAGTACTTC. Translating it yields CASSESAWQETQYF.

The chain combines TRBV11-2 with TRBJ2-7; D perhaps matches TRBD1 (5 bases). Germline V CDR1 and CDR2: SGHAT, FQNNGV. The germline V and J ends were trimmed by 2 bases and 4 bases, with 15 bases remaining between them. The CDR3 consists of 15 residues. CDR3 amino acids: CASSLSLGQEYEQYF. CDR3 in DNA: TGTGCCAGCAGCTTAAGTCTGGGGCAGGAGTACGAGCAGTACTTC.

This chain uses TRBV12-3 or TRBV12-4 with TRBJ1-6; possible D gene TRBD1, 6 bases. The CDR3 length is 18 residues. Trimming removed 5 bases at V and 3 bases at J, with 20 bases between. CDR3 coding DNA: TGTGCCAGCAGTCTCAAAACAGGGACCGGGGTCTATAATTCACCCCTCCACTTT. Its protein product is CASSLKTGTGVYNSPLHF.

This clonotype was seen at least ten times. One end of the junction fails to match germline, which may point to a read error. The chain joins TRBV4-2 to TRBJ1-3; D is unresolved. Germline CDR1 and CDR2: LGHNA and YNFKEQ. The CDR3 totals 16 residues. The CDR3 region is CASSPREDLSENTIYF. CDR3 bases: TGTGCCAGCAGCCCCCGGGAGGACCTCTCTGAAAACACCATATATTTT.

CDR3 in DNA: TGTGCCATCGGAAATTTAGGACTAGCGGGCTCAGATACGCAGTATTTT. It translates to CAIGNLGLAGSDTQYF. The chain links TRBV10-3 to TRBJ2-3, with TRBD2 matching over 11 bases. The germline gives CDR1 ENHRY, CDR2 SYGVKD. The CDR3 consists of 16 residues. Trimming removed 8 bases from V and 4 bases from J; junction bases left unmatched: 11.

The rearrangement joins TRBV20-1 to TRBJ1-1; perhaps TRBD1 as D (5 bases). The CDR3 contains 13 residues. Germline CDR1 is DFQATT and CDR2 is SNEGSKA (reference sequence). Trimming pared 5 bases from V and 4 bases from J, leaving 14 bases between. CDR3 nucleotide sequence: TGCAGTGCTGACCTTGGGGGTATCACTGAAGCTTTCTTT. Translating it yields CSADLGGITEAFF.

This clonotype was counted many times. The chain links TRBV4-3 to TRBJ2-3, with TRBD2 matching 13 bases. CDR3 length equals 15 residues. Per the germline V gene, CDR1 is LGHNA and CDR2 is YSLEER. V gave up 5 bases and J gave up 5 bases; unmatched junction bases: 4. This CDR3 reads CASSKTSGGRDTQYF. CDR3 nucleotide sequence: TGCGCCAGCAGCAAGACTAGCGGGGGGCGAGATACGCAGTATTTT.

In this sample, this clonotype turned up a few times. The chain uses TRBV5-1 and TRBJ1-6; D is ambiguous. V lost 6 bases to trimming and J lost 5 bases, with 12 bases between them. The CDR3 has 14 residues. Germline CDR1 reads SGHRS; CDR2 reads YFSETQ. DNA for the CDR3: TGCGCCAGCACTTCTCCAGGCGATAATTCACCCCTCCACTTT. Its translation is CASTSPGDNSPLHF.

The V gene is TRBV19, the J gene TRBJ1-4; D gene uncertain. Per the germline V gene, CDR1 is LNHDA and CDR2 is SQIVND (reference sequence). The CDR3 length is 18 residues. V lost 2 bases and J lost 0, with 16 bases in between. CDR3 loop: CASSIILPRSATNEKLFF. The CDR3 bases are TGTGCCAGTAGTATAATTCTACCCCGAAGTGCAACTAATGAAAAACTGTTTTTT.

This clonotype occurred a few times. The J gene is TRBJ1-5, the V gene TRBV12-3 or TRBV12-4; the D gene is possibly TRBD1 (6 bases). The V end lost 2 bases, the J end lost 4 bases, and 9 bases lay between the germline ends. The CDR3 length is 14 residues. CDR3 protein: CASSLMTGNQPQHF. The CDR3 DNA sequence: TGTGCCAGCAGTTTAATGACAGGAAATCAGCCCCAGCATTTT.

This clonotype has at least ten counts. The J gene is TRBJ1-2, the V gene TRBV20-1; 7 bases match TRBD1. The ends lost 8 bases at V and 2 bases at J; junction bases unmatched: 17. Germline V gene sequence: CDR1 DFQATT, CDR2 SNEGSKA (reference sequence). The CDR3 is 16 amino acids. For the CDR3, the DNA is TGCAGTACTTATACGACCTCCGACAGGGCCAACTATGGCTACACCTTC. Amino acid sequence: CSTYTTSDRANYGYTF.

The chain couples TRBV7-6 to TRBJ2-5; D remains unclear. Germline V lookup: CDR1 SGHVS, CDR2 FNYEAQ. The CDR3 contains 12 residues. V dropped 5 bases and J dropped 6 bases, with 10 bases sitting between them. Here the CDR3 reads CASSPLEKTQYF. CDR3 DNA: TGTGCCAGCAGCCCCCTGGAAAAGACCCAGTACTTC.

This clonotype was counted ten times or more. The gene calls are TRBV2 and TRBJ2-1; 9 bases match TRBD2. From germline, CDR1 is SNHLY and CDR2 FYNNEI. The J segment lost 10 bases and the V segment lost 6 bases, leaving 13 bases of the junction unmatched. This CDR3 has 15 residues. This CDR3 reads CASRISGGRGGEQFF. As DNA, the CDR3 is TGTGCCAGCAGGATTAGCGGGGGTAGGGGAGGCGAGCAGTTCTTC.

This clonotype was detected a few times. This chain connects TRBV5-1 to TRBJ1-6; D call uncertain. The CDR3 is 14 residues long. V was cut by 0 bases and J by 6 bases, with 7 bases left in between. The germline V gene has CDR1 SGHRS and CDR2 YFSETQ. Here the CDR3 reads CASSLAGVNSPLHF. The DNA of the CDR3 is TGCGCCAGCAGCTTGGCCGGGGTTAATTCACCCCTCCACTTT.

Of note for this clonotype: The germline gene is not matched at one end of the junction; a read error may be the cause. In DNA form, the CDR3 reads TGTGTCAGCAGCCAGGGACTATACAATGAGCAGTTCTTC. Protein sequence: CVSSQGLYNEQFF. The V call is TRBV7-3, the J call TRBJ2-1; 7 bases match TRBD2. The CDR3 is made up of 13 amino acids. Germline V gene lookup returns CDR1 SGHTA and CDR2 FQGTGA.

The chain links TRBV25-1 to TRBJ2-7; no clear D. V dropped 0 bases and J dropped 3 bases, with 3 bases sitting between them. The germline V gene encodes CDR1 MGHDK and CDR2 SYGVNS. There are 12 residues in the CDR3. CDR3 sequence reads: CASSEYNYEQYF. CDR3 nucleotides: TGTGCCAGCAGTGAATATAACTACGAGCAGTACTTC.

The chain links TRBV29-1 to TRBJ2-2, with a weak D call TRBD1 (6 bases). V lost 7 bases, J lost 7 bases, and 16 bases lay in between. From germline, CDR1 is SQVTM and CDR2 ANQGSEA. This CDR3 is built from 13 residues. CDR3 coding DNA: TGCAGCGCTGGGGGCGCTGGAAGCGGGGAGCTGTTTTTT. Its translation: CSAGGAGSGELFF.